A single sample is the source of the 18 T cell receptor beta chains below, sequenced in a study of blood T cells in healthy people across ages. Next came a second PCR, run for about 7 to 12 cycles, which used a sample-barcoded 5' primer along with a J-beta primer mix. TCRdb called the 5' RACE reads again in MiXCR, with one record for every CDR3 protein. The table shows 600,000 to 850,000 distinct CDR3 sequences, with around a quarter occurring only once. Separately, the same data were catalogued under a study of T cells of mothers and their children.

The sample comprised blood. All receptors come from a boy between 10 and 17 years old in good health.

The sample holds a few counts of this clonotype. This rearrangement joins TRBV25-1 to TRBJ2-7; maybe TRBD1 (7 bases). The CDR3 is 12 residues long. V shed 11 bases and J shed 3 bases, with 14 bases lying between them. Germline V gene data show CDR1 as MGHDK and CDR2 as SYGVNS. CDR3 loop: CASGGRRYEQYF. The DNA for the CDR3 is TGTGCCTCAGGGGGGCGCCGCTACGAGCAGTACTTC.

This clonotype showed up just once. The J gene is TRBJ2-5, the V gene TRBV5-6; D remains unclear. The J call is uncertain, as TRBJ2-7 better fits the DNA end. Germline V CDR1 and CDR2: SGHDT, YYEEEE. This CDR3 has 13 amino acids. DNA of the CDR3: TGTGCCAGCAGCTTCTTGGGCCTTAACGAGCAGTACTTC. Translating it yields CASSFLGLNEQYF.

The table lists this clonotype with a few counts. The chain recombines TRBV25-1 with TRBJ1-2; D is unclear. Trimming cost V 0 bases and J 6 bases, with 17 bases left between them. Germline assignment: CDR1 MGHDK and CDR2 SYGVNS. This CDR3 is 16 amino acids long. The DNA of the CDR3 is TGTGCCAGCAGTGAATATTTTGATGGCCAGTACGATGGCTACACCTTC. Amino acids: CASSEYFDGQYDGYTF.

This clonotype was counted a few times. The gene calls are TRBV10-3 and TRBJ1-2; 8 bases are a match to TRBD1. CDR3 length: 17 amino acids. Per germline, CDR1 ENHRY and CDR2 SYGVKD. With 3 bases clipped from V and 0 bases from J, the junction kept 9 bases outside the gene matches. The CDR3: CAISDNPGGSANYGYTF. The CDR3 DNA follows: TGTGCCATCAGTGATAATCCAGGGGGCTCAGCTAACTATGGCTACACCTTC.

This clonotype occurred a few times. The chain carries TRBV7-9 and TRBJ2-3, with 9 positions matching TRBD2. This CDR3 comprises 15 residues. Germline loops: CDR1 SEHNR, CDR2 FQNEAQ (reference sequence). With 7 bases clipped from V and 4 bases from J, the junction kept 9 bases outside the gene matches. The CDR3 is CASKESGRPADTQYF. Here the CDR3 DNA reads TGTGCCAGCAAAGAGAGCGGGAGGCCCGCAGATACGCAGTATTTT.

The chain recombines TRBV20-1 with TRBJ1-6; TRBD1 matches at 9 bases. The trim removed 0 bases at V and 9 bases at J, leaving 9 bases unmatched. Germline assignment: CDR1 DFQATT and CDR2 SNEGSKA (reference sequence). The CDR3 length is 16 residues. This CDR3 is CSARDPLGQGGSPLHF. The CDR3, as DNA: TGCAGTGCTAGAGACCCCCTGGGACAGGGAGGTTCACCCCTCCACTTT.

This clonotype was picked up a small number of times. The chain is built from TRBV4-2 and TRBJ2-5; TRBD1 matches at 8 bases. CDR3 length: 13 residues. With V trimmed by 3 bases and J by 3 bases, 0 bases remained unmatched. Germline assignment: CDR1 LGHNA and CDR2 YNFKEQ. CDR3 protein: CASSQTGEETQYF. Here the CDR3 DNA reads TGTGCCAGCAGCCAGACAGGGGAAGAGACCCAGTACTTC.

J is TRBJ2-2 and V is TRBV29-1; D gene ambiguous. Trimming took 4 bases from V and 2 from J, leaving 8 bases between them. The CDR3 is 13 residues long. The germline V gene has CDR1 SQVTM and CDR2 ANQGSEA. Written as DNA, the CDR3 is TGCAGCGTTGTGGGCGATAACACCGGGGAGCTGTTTTTT. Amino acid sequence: CSVVGDNTGELFF.

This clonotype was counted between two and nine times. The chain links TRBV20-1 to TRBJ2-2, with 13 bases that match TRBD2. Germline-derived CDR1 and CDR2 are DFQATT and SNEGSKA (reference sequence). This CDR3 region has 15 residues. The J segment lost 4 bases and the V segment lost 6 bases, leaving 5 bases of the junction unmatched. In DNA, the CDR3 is TGCAGTGCCAAACGGACTAGCGGGAGCACCGGGGAGCTGTTTTTT. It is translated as CSAKRTSGSTGELFF.

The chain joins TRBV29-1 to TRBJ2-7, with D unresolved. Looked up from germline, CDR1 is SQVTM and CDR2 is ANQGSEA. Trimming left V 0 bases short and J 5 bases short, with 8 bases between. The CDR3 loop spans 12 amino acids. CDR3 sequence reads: CSVEESGDEQYF. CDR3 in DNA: TGCAGCGTTGAAGAAAGTGGGGACGAGCAGTACTTC.

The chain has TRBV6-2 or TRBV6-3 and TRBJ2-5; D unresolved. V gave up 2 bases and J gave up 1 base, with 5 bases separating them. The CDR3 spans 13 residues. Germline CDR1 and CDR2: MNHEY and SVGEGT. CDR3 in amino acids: CASSYNSQETQYF. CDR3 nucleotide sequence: TGTGCCAGCAGTTACAACTCCCAAGAGACCCAGTACTTC.

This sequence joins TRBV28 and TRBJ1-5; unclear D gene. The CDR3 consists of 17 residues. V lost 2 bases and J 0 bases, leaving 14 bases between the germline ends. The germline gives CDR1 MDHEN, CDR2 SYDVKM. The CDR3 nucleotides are TGTGCCAGCAGTTTAGGTTTAAGGGAATATAGCAATCAGCCCCAGCATTTT. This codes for CASSLGLREYSNQPQHF.

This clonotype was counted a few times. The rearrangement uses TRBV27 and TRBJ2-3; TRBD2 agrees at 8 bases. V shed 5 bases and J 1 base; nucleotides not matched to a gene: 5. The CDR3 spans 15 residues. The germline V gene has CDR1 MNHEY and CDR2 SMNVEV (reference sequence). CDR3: CASSQGLVGTDTQYF. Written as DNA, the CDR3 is TGTGCCAGCAGTCAGGGACTAGTGGGCACAGATACGCAGTATTTT.

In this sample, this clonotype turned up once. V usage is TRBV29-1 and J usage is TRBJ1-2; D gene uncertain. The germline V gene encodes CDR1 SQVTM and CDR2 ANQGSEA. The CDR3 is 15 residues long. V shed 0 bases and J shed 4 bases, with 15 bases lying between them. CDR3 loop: CSVEDPEQQVYGYTF. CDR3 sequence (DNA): TGCAGCGTTGAAGATCCTGAACAGCAAGTCTATGGCTACACCTTC.

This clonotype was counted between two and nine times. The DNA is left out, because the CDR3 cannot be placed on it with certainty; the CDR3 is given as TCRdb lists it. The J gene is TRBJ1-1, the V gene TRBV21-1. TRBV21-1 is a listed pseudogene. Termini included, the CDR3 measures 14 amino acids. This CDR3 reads CASKFASGNTEAFF.

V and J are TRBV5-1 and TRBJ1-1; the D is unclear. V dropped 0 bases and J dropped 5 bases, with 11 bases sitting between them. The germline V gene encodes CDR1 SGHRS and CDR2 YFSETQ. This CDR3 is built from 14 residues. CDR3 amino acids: CASSLGGTDTEAFF. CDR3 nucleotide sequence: TGCGCCAGCAGCTTGGGCGGTACGGATACTGAAGCTTTCTTT.

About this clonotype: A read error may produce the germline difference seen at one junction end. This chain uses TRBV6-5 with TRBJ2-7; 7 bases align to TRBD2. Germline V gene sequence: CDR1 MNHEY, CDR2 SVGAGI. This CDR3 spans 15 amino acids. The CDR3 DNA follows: TGTACCAGCAGTTGGTCTAGCGGTGCATCCTACGAGCAGTACTTC. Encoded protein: CTSSWSSGASYEQYF.

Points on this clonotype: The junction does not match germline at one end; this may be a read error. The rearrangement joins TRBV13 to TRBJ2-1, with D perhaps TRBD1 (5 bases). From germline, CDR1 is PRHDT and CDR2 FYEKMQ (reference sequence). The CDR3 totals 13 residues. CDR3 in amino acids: CAGSLSQGNEQFF. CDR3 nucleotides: TGTGCCGGCAGCTTAAGCCAGGGCAATGAGCAGTTCTTC.